This T cell receptor beta chain was profiled in a study of blood T cells in healthy people across ages. Study outcomes and limitations: Long-lived donors exceeded aged donors in naive CD4+ cells and diversity.

This clonotype was detected a few times. Its antigen is not identified. The V gene lost 6 bases and the J gene lost 3 bases, with 15 bases spanning the gap. CDR3 size: 13 residues. The germline gives CDR1 DFQATT, CDR2 SNEGSKA (reference sequence). Isolation per sample recovered at least 6 million PBMCs. Together with a sample-barcoded 5' primer, a J-beta primer mix was included in a second PCR lasting about 7 to 12 cycles. Researchers report that each sample yielded at least 2.5 million CDR3-containing paired-end reads. TCRdb processed the 5' RACE reads anew with MiXCR; each CDR3 protein has one entry. The sample holds roughly 1.6 million distinct CDR3 sequences, roughly 32% seen once.

The genes are TRBV20-1 and TRBJ2-7; tentative D call: TRBD1 (5 bases). Sequenced sample: blood. This clonotype originated in a woman aged 25 to 45 in good health. This CDR3 reads CSALDNRGYEQYF. The DNA of the CDR3 is TGCAGTGCCTTGGACAATAGGGGCTACGAGCAGTACTTC.